This T cell receptor (beta chain) was sequenced during a study of PD-1 blockade in classical Hodgkin lymphoma. About this clone itself: What it binds is not known.

Notes on the study in general: By C4D1, diversity of CD4+ TCRs had risen significantly, whereas that of CD8+ TCRs had not. Exclusion was applied to patients who started nivolumab under 1 year after ASCT.

Regarding time point: cycle 4 day 1 (C4D1), after more than five weeks of nivolumab. Patients all relapsed after autologous stem cell transplantation, and there was variation in brentuximab vedotin exposure. The germline V gene encodes CDR1 MDHEN and CDR2 SYDVKM. The junction had 7 bases not matched to a gene; V was cut back by 2 bases and J by 1 base. This CDR3 has 16 residues. This table comes from immunoSEQ multiplex PCR, and its TCRdb copy is limited to in-frame clones, with some not included. The sample yields tens of thousands of clones, around 80% seen once. The specimen was peripheral blood mononuclear cells (PBMCs), collected before the fourth cycle of nivolumab. This chain joins TRBV28 and TRBJ1-2; TRBD1 agrees at 7 bases. This sequence originates from a human donor with classical Hodgkin lymphoma. CDR3 DNA: TGTGCCAGCAGTTTACCGACAGGGAACCTTAACTATGGCTACACCTTC. It yields the protein CASSLPTGNLNYGYTF.